Presented here are 10 T cell receptor beta chains from one specimen sequenced in a study of shared clonotypes between healthy human individuals. Clones were sequenced by immunoSEQ multiplex PCR, and TCRdb holds only the in-frame ones, with some missing. The profile shows over 2 million clones, roughly 96% of them singletons. The specimen was naive CD4+ T cells sorted from blood. Subset of the sample: CD45RA+ positively selected. These receptors all come from a man between 18 and 35 years old in good health.

The V gene is TRBV2, the J gene TRBJ2-7, with TRBD1 matching over 9 bases. The CDR3 runs to 13 residues. The J segment lost 4 bases and the V segment lost 5 bases, leaving 3 bases of the junction unmatched. Germline V lookup: CDR1 SNHLY, CDR2 FYNNEI. The CDR3 sequence is CASSRGTGYEQYF. Here the CDR3 DNA reads TGTGCCAGCAGTAGGGGGACAGGGTACGAGCAGTACTTC.

V usage is TRBV10-2 and J usage is TRBJ1-6; no reliable D call. This CDR3 has 15 residues. CDR1 and CDR2 (germline): WSHSY, SAAADI. Trimming took off 6 bases at V and 7 bases at J, with 16 bases between the two ends. The DNA for the CDR3 is TGCGCCAGCAGAGACCCCAGGAGAGGGAATTCACCCCTCCACTTT. It encodes CASRDPRRGNSPLHF.

The chain uses TRBV11-3 and TRBJ2-3; D possibly corresponds to TRBD2 (6 bases). Germline V lookup: CDR1 SGHNT, CDR2 YENEEA. V dropped 4 bases and J dropped 3 bases, with 11 bases sitting between them. This CDR3 region has 14 residues. The CDR3 is CASSSGLKTDTQYF. The CDR3 DNA sequence: TGTGCCAGCAGCTCGGGACTTAAAACAGATACGCAGTATTTT.

The gene calls are TRBV10-3 and TRBJ1-1; D gene unclear. The CDR3 is made up of 14 amino acids. Germline CDR1 reads ENHRY; CDR2 reads SYGVKD. The germline V and J ends were trimmed by 3 bases and 1 base, with 9 bases remaining between them. The CDR3 nucleotides are TGTGCCATCAGTGATACCGGGAAGAACACTGAAGCTTTCTTT. Translation: CAISDTGKNTEAFF.

V usage is TRBV6-5 and J usage is TRBJ1-1; D is perhaps TRBD1 (5 bases). The CDR3 consists of 13 residues. The germline gives CDR1 MNHEY, CDR2 SVGAGI. V lost 5 bases and J lost 1, with 8 bases in between. CDR3 loop: CASSGGENTEAFF. The CDR3, as DNA: TGTGCCAGCAGTGGGGGGGAGAACACTGAAGCTTTCTTT.

The V call is TRBV30, the J call TRBJ1-5, with TRBD1 as a possible D gene (6 bases). V lost 0 bases, J lost 7 bases, and 13 bases lay in between. This CDR3 is 14 amino acids long. Germline V lookup: CDR1 GTSNPN, CDR2 SVGIG (reference sequence). This CDR3 reads CAWSVLTGKQPQHF. In nucleotides, the CDR3 is TGTGCCTGGAGTGTACTCACAGGGAAACAGCCCCAGCATTTT.

This clone was detected once. J is TRBJ2-5 and V is TRBV6-5; D might be TRBD1 or TRBD2, each matching 5 bases. From germline, CDR1 is MNHEY and CDR2 SVGAGI. V lost 6 bases and J 2 bases, leaving 13 bases between the germline ends. The CDR3 runs to 14 residues. The CDR3 DNA reads TGTGCCAGCAGCCAGGGACGATTACAAGAGACCCAGTACTTC. Residues: CASSQGRLQETQYF.

Regarding this clone: A clone one base away is much larger, so this may be a read error. This rearrangement joins TRBV29-1 to TRBJ2-7, with D possibly TRBD1 on 6 matching bases. This CDR3 contains 12 residues. Germline CDR1 reads SQVTM; CDR2 reads ANQGSEA. The CDR3 DNA follows: TGCAGCGTCCAGGGGAGTACCTACGAGCAGCACTTC. Translation: CSVQGSTYEQHF.

This clone is a singleton in its sample. This sequence joins TRBV7-3 and TRBJ2-3; 10 nucleotides align to TRBD2. Germline V CDR1 and CDR2: SGHTA, FQGTGA. V lost 5 bases to trimming and J lost 6 bases; unmatched junction nucleotides: 8. This CDR3 has 15 residues. CDR3 sequence (DNA): TGTGCCAGCAGCCCGACGGGACTAGCGATGGATACGCAGTATTTT. Translation gives CASSPTGLAMDTQYF.

The genes are TRBV30 and TRBJ2-5; D gene unclear. This CDR3 is 13 amino acids long. Germline lookup yields CDR1 GTSNPN and CDR2 SVGIG (reference sequence). With 4 bases removed from V and 1 base from J, the gap between germline ends came to 10 bases. Here the CDR3 DNA reads TGTGCCTGGACGGCGGCAGTCCAAGAGACCCAGTACTTC. Translating it yields CAWTAAVQETQYF.